A single sample is the source of the 7 T cell receptor beta chains below, sequenced in a study of technical replicates of blood from a handful of donors. Using immunoSEQ multiplex PCR, the repertoire was profiled, and TCRdb retains in-frame clones only, with some absent. The sample carries fewer than 100,000 clones, approximately 96% recorded once. The sequencing input was T cells isolated from PBMCs. These receptors were obtained from a human donor in good health.

V is TRBV15 and J is TRBJ2-1; D is undetermined. The CDR3 has 16 residues. Trimming removed 1 base from V and 5 bases from J, with 15 bases in between. CDR1 and CDR2 from the germline V gene are LNHNV and YYDKDF (reference sequence). CDR3 sequence: CATSRAGGVRDNEQFF. As DNA, the CDR3 is TGTGCCACCAGCAGAGCCGGCGGAGTCCGGGACAATGAGCAGTTCTTC.

V and J are TRBV19 and TRBJ2-5; 9 bases agree with TRBD2. V gave up 2 bases and J gave up 5 bases; unmatched junction bases: 9. The germline gives CDR1 LNHDA, CDR2 SQIVND (reference sequence). The CDR3 is 16 amino acids. The CDR3 sequence is CASSITWGGGAETQYF. For the CDR3, the DNA is TGTGCCAGTAGTATAACCTGGGGCGGGGGGGCGGAGACCCAGTACTTC.

V is TRBV5-8 and J is TRBJ1-1, with 7 positions matching TRBD1. The ends lost 4 bases at V and 4 bases at J; junction bases unmatched: 10. The germline V gene encodes CDR1 SGHTS and CDR2 YDEGEE. The CDR3 is 15 residues long. The CDR3 DNA reads as TGTGCCAGCAGCCTACTCGCGACAGGGCGCACTGAAGCTTTCTTT. Encoded protein: CASSLLATGRTEAFF. Looking up the rest from reference TRBV5-8 and TRBJ1-1 gives the full variable domain: EAGVTQSPTHLIKTRGQQATLRCSPISGHTSVYWYQQALGLGLQFLLWYDEGEERNRGNFPPRFSGRQFPNYSSELNVNALELEDSALYLCASSLLATGRTEAFFGQGTRLTVV.

The chain carries TRBV6-6 and TRBJ2-1; 12 nucleotides align to TRBD2. V lost 5 bases, J lost 3 bases, and 2 bases stayed unmatched. CDR3 length: 15 amino acids. Germline CDR1 reads MNHNY; CDR2 reads SVGAGI (reference sequence). CDR3 loop: CASSQTSGSYNEQFF. The CDR3, as DNA: TGTGCCAGCAGTCAGACTAGCGGGAGCTACAATGAGCAGTTCTTC.

The chain is built from TRBV30 and TRBJ2-2; TRBD1 matches 8 bases. This CDR3 comprises 16 residues. The V gene end was trimmed by 0 bases and the J gene end by 6 bases; junction bases not matched to a gene: 9. Per germline, CDR1 GTSNPN and CDR2 SVGIG (reference sequence). CDR3 in DNA: TGTGCCTGGAGTGTAGGTCAGGGGGCGTACGCCGGGGAGCTGTTTTTT. Its protein is CAWSVGQGAYAGELFF.

CDR3 sequence reads: CAISESRVGDYGYTF. CDR3 in DNA: TGTGCCATCAGTGAGTCTCGGGTGGGTGACTATGGCTACACCTTC. The J gene is TRBJ1-2, the V gene TRBV10-3; D is unclear. CDR1 and CDR2 from the germline V gene are ENHRY and SYGVKD. V was cut by 0 bases and J by 3 bases, with 11 bases left in between. The CDR3 is 15 residues long.

The table lists this clone with a count of one. Written as DNA, the CDR3 is TGTGCCAGCAGTTCGACAGGGGGTAACTATGGCTACACCTTC. Protein: CASSSTGGNYGYTF. The rearrangement uses TRBV28 and TRBJ1-2; 9 bases align to TRBD1. The V gene end was trimmed by 4 bases and the J gene end by 1 base; junction bases not matched to a gene: 1. This CDR3 spans 14 amino acids. Germline V lookup: CDR1 MDHEN, CDR2 SYDVKM.